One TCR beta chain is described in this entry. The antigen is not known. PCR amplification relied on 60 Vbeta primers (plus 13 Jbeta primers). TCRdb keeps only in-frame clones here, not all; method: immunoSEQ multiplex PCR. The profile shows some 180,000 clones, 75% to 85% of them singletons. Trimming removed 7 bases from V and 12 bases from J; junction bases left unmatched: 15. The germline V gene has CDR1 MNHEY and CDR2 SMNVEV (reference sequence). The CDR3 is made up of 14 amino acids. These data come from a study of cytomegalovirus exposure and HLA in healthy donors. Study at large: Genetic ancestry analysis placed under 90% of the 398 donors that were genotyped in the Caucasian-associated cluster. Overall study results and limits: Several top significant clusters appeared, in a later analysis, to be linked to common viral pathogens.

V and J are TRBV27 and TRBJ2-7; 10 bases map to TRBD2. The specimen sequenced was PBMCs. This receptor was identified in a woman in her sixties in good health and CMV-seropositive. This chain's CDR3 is CASKPTSGPQKVYF. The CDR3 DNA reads TGTGCCAGCAAACCGACTAGCGGGCCTCAAAAGGTGTACTTC.